One and the same sample provided the 21 T cell receptor beta chains below, sequenced in a study of vaccination and CD4 T cells after COVID-19. Cultured CD4+ T cell DNA underwent sequencing with the Oncomine TCR Beta short-read assay. TCRdb reprocessed the PCR reads via MiXCR and lists one record per CDR3 protein. The sample holds about 12,000 distinct CDR3 sequences; over 60% are singletons and the top ten take around 7.4%. Their antigen targets remain unknown. The treatment: roughly 11-day PBMC culture with coronavirus spike peptide pools or control peptides (ViraFEST assay). The sample in question was CD4+ T cells from blood, cultured in vitro, obtained before SARS-CoV-2 vaccination. The receptors originated from a human donor who had recovered from COVID-19.

The rearrangement links TRBV20-1 to TRBJ2-3; TRBD2 matches at 11 bases. The CDR3 spans 15 residues. Germline values: CDR1 DFQATT, CDR2 SNEGSKA (reference sequence). The junction had 5 bases not matched to a gene; V was cut back by 3 bases and J by 3 bases. The CDR3 here is CSARDLAGGTDTQYF. CDR3 sequence (DNA): TGCAGTGCTAGGGATTTAGCGGGAGGGACAGATACGCAGTATTTT.

On this clonotype: The junction departs from the called germline gene at one end, perhaps through a read error. The chain carries TRBV6-4 and TRBJ2-2, with D possibly being TRBD2 (5 bases). The CDR3 is made up of 16 amino acids. The germline CDR1 and CDR2 sequences are MRHNA and SNTAGT. Here the CDR3 reads CASRKKSVPDAGKLFF. CDR3 DNA: TGTGCCAGCAGAAAGAAAAGCGTCCCCGACGCCGGGAAGCTGTTTTTT.

The chain combines TRBV10-3 with TRBJ2-7, with 10 positions matching TRBD2. The V segment lost 3 bases and the J segment 2 bases; nucleotides outside the gene matches: 4. The CDR3 totals 15 residues. Germline assignment: CDR1 ENHRY and CDR2 SYGVKD. CDR3 region: CAISDSSGRAYEQYF. The CDR3 DNA is TGTGCCATCAGTGATTCCAGCGGGAGGGCCTACGAGCAGTACTTC.

The chain recombines TRBV27 with TRBJ1-6; D remains unclear. V lost 5 bases to trimming and J lost 4 bases, with 9 bases between them. This CDR3 comprises 14 residues. Germline CDR1 MNHEY, CDR2 SMNVEV (reference sequence). DNA of the CDR3: TGTGCCAGCAGTCGTACAGCATATAATTCACCCCTCCACTTT. It specifies CASSRTAYNSPLHF.

In this sample, this clonotype turned up a few times. The gene calls are TRBV7-9 and TRBJ1-1, with D tentatively TRBD1 (6 bases). V was cut by 4 bases and J by 1 base, with 10 bases left in between. Per germline, CDR1 SEHNR and CDR2 FQNEAQ (reference sequence). The CDR3 totals 14 residues. CDR3 residues: CASSSGHTNTEAFF. The CDR3 nucleotides read TGTGCCAGCAGCTCGGGACATACGAACACTGAAGCTTTCTTT. Supplemented by reference TRBV7-9 and TRBJ1-1, the full variable domain reads DTGVSQNPRHKITKRGQNVTFRCDPISEHNRLYWYRQTLGQGPEFLTYFQNEAQLEKSRLLSDRFSAERPKGSFSTLEIQRTEQGDSAMYLCASSSGHTNTEAFFGQGTRLTVV.

Worth noting for this clonotype: One end of the junction is discordant with germline, which a read error may explain. The CDR3 protein is CATSGTGRTVTQYF. For the CDR3, the DNA is TGTGCCACTAGTGGGACGGGACGGACGGTAACCCAGTACTTC. V gene TRBV24-1 combines with J gene TRBJ2-5; D may match TRBD1 or TRBD2 (5 bases each). The CDR3 runs to 14 residues. Germline values: CDR1 KGHDR, CDR2 SFDVKD.

This chain links TRBV20-1 with TRBJ2-7, with 7 bases matching TRBD2. V dropped 0 bases and J dropped 1; count of bases not matched to a gene: 9. Per the germline V gene, CDR1 is DFQATT and CDR2 is SNEGSKA (reference sequence). CDR3 length: 16 amino acids. The chain's CDR3 is CSAREIRRGLSYEQYF. The CDR3 coding sequence is TGCAGTGCTAGAGAGATCCGGCGGGGACTATCCTACGAGCAGTACTTC.

This clonotype was seen more than once but under ten times. The genes are TRBV7-9 and TRBJ2-5; D is ambiguous. Germline CDR1 SEHNR, CDR2 FQNEAQ (reference sequence). V shed 1 base and J shed 1 base, with 10 bases lying between them. The CDR3 runs 15 residues. CDR3 coding DNA: TGTGCCAGCAGCTTAGTTTTGGGCGGCCAAGAGACCCAGTACTTC. Amino acids: CASSLVLGGQETQYF. Looking up the rest from reference TRBV7-9 and TRBJ2-5 gives the full variable domain: DTGVSQNPRHKITKRGQNVTFRCDPISEHNRLYWYRQTLGQGPEFLTYFQNEAQLEKSRLLSDRFSAERPKGSFSTLEIQRTEQGDSAMYLCASSLVLGGQETQYFGPGTRLLVL.

In this sample, this clonotype turned up a few times. The chain combines TRBV19 with TRBJ2-5, with 9 nucleotides matching TRBD1. CDR3 length: 13 residues. From germline, CDR1 is LNHDA and CDR2 SQIVND (reference sequence). V shed 6 bases and J 4 bases; nucleotides not matched to a gene: 3. The CDR3 region has the DNA TGTGCCAGTAGGAAACAGGGGGCAGAGACCCAGTACTTC. Translated, it gives CASRKQGAETQYF.

V usage is TRBV2 and J usage is TRBJ1-5; a possible D gene is TRBD1 (6 bases). Looked up from germline, CDR1 is SNHLY and CDR2 is FYNNEI. This CDR3 region has 15 residues. V lost 5 bases, J lost 2 bases, and 13 bases lay in between. CDR3 in amino acids: CASSLTGAGNQPQHF. CDR3 nucleotides: TGTGCCAGCAGTCTGACAGGCGCTGGCAATCAGCCCCAGCATTTT.

This clonotype was recorded once. The rearrangement links TRBV7-9 to TRBJ2-3; tentative D call: TRBD2 (6 bases). CDR1 is SEHNR and CDR2 is FQNEAQ in the germline V gene (reference sequence). This CDR3 has 14 residues. Trimming took 0 bases from V and 8 from J, leaving 12 bases between them. The CDR3 loop reads CASSLALLGGTQYF. The DNA for the CDR3 is TGTGCCAGCAGCTTAGCGCTCCTGGGGGGTACGCAGTATTTT.

This clonotype was found a few times. The rearrangement joins TRBV20-1 to TRBJ2-7; 8 bases are a match to TRBD2. J was trimmed by 7 bases and V by 3 bases; bases with no gene match: 8. CDR1 and CDR2 from the germline V gene are DFQATT and SNEGSKA (reference sequence). The CDR3 runs to 13 residues. The CDR3 protein is CSASTGGPKEQYF. Here the CDR3 DNA reads TGCAGTGCTAGTACGGGAGGGCCTAAAGAGCAGTACTTC.

The V call is TRBV11-1, the J call TRBJ2-5; D is ambiguous. Between the trimmed V and J ends, which lost 1 base and 2 bases, there was a span of 8 bases. Germline V gene lookup returns CDR1 SGHAT and CDR2 FQDESV (reference sequence). CDR3 size: 14 residues. The CDR3 here is CASSLGGKQETQYF. The CDR3 nucleotides read TGTGCCAGCAGCTTAGGTGGGAAACAAGAGACCCAGTACTTC.

V is TRBV7-9 and J is TRBJ2-3; weak D call: TRBD1 (6 bases). This CDR3 region has 19 residues. In germline, CDR1 is SEHNR, CDR2 FQNEAQ (reference sequence). Trimming took 6 bases from V and 2 from J, leaving 27 bases between them. In nucleotides, the CDR3 is TGTGCCAGCAGGCAACGACTGGGGGCGCCTTCTTCCCCCACAGATACGCAGTATTTT. Amino acid sequence: CASRQRLGAPSSPTDTQYF.

The chain is built from TRBV15 and TRBJ1-2, with 8 bases aligning to TRBD1. CDR3 length: 15 residues. J lost 7 bases, V lost 3 bases, and 10 bases had no gene match. CDR1 and CDR2 (germline): LNHNV, YYDKDF (reference sequence). The CDR3 sequence is CATSSRWTGNGGYTF. The CDR3 coding sequence is TGTGCCACCAGCAGCCGCTGGACAGGGAACGGTGGCTACACCTTC.

This clonotype showed up just a few times. The chain employs TRBV15 and TRBJ1-6, with TRBD1 identical over 7 bases. Germline V gene lookup returns CDR1 LNHNV and CDR2 YYDKDF (reference sequence). The CDR3 is 15 amino acids. The V gene end was trimmed by 4 bases and the J gene end by 7 bases; junction bases not matched to a gene: 7. CDR3 nucleotides: TGTGCCACCAGCACCAATCCGACAGGGAATTCACCCCTCCACTTT. Protein sequence: CATSTNPTGNSPLHF.

The chain employs TRBV25-1 and TRBJ1-6; TRBD1 might be the D (6 bases). Germline CDR1 and CDR2: MGHDK and SYGVNS. Trimming shortened V by 3 bases and J by 2 bases, and 11 bases separated the two germline ends. CDR3 size: 16 residues. In nucleotides, the CDR3 is TGTGCCAGCAGTGACTCAGGGGCAGCCTATAATTCACCCCTCCACTTT. Translating gives CASSDSGAAYNSPLHF.

The V and J genes are TRBV6-5 and TRBJ1-1, with unresolved D. V lost 0 bases, J lost 0 bases, and 11 bases lay in between. The V gene's germline CDR1 is MNHEY and CDR2 SVGAGI. The CDR3 sequence is 16 residues long. The CDR3 region has the DNA TGTGCCAGCAGTTACTCCAGACACTCCCTGAACACTGAAGCTTTCTTT. Amino acids: CASSYSRHSLNTEAFF.

This sequence joins TRBV28 and TRBJ1-5, with TRBD1 as a possible D gene (6 bases). V dropped 2 bases and J dropped 3 bases, with 11 bases sitting between them. Germline CDR1 is MDHEN and CDR2 is SYDVKM. The CDR3 contains 15 residues. The CDR3 DNA reads as TGTGCCAGCAGTTTAGCAGGGGCCCACAATCAGCCCCAGCATTTT. Protein: CASSLAGAHNQPQHF.

The rearrangement links TRBV28 to TRBJ2-2, with TRBD1 identical over 7 bases. Germline assignment: CDR1 MDHEN and CDR2 SYDVKM. V was pared by 3 bases and J by 2 bases, with 6 bases of the junction left unmatched. The CDR3 consists of 16 residues. CDR3 in amino acids: CASSFGDRFNTGELFF. The CDR3 DNA follows: TGTGCCAGCAGTTTTGGGGACAGATTTAACACCGGGGAGCTGTTTTTT.

The chain joins TRBV21-1 to TRBJ1-5. TRBV21-1 is a recognized pseudogene. This CDR3 comprises 14 residues. In DNA form, the CDR3 reads TGTGCCAGCAGCAAAAGGGATATTAATCAGCCCCAGCATTTT. This encodes CASSKRDINQPQHF.